This TCR beta chain stems from a study of T cells in localized non-small cell lung cancer. The protocol was immunoSEQ multiplex PCR, while the TCRdb copy is restricted to in-frame clones and leaves out a portion. Among tens of thousands of clones listed, 70% to 90% were seen once. Broader study findings: Among the tissues sampled, uninvolved adjacent lung had the highest T cell clonality, above tumor.

As regards this clone: Antigen specificity is unknown.

The sequencing here drew on peripheral blood, taken before any cancer treatment. The clonotype was recovered from a male donor aged 60 or over with stage I lung adenocarcinoma.

The CDR3 DNA is TGTGCCAGCAGCGTAGGACTAGCGGGGGGGGAAGAGACCCAGTACTTC. Translating it yields CASSVGLAGGEETQYF. The chain is built from TRBV9 and TRBJ2-5; TRBD2 agrees at 14 bases. The CDR3 spans 16 residues. Germline V gene data show CDR1 as SGDLS and CDR2 as YYNGEE. V lost 0 bases and J lost 3; bases outside the gene matches: 1.